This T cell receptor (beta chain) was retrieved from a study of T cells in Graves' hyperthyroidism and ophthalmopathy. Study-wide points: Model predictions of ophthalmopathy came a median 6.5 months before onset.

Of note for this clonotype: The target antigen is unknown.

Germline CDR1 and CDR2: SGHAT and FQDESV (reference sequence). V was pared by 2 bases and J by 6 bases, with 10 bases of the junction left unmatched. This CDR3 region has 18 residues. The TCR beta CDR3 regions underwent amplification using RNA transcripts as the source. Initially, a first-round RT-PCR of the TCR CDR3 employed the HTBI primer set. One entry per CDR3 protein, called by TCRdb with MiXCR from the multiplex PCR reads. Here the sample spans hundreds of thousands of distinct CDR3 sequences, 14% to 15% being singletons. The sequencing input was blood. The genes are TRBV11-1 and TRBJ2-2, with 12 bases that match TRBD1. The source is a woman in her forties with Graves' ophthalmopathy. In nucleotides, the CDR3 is TGTGCCAGCAGCTTATTGTACGGGGACAGGGGGCAGGCCGGGGAGCTGTTTTTT. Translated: CASSLLYGDRGQAGELFF.